The 4 T cell receptor gamma chains presented below share a single source sample, sequenced in a study of γδ T cells in repeated Plasmodium falciparum infection. TCRdb reapplied CATT to the multiplex PCR reads. The sample has 25,000 to 30,000 gamma-chain clones, 2.5% to 3.5% seen once. Flow sorting of PBMC yielded separate Vgamma9/Vdelta2+ and Vdelta2-negative gammadelta T cell populations for bulk repertoire analysis. The sequenced material came from gamma-delta T cells from blood. The receptors shown here come from a pool of human donors (malaria-infected and uninfected, not separated).

A few counts support this clone. The TCRdb protein, from a much larger clone, departs from this DNA's translation at residue 16, likely by read error; the protein shown derives from the DNA. The V gene reported is TRGV9; the J gene is uncalled. Germline lookup yields CDR1 GITISATS and CDR2 ISYDGTV (reference sequence). CDR3 length: 17 amino acids. In DNA form, the CDR3 reads TGTGCCTTGTGGGAGGTCCTCCAAGAGTTGGGCAAAAAAATCAAGTTATTT. Translated, it gives CALWEVLQELGKKIKLF.

This clone was observed at least ten times. Other DNA variants within this sample encode the same CDR3. The chain carries TRGV3 and TRGJ1 or TRGJ2. Germline values: CDR1 VTNTFY, CDR2 YDVSTARD (reference sequence). Losses at the gene ends were 0 bases for V and 5 bases for J; bases not matched to a gene: 7. This CDR3 contains 14 residues. In DNA, the CDR3 is TGTGCCACCTGGGACAGGCTTTTTCATTATAAGAAACTCTTT. Translating gives CATWDRLFHYKKLF.

This clone occurred many times. TCRdb's protein, taken from a much larger clone, differs from this DNA's translation at residue 5, likely owing to a read error; the protein displayed comes from the DNA. The J gene is TRGJ1 or TRGJ2, the V gene TRGV9. The V gene's germline CDR1 is GITISATS and CDR2 ISYDGTV (reference sequence). The CDR3 contains 14 residues. J gave up 2 bases and V 4 bases, and 8 bases lay outside the gene matches. The CDR3 coding sequence is TGTGCCTTGTGGGATGTGGGACATTATTATAAGAAACTCTTT. Protein sequence: CALWDVGHYYKKLF.

This clone was seen ten or more times. One end of the junction does not line up with germline, which may come from a read error. Other nucleotide sequences from this sample produce the same CDR3. V usage is TRGV9 and J usage is TRGJ1 or TRGJ2. TCRdb lists no J gene, so it was determined here by aligning the DNA to germline. The CDR3 extends over 17 amino acids. Looked up from germline, CDR1 is GITISATS and CDR2 is ISYDGTV (reference sequence). CDR3 coding DNA: TGTGCCTTATGGGAGAAGGCGGGGTTTATTCGGGATTATAAGAAACTCTTT. Translated, it gives CALWEKAGFIRDYKKLF.